These T cell receptor beta chains were read from a single sample in a study of blood T cell repertoires in COVID-19. The data were produced by immunoSEQ multiplex PCR, yet TCRdb's version contains in-frame clones alone and is incomplete. The table lists about 150,000 clones, around 82% of them singletons. Sequenced sample: peripheral blood. The receptors here all came from a man between 18 and 29 years old with active or convalescent COVID-19. Each CDR3 is given with its conserved first and last residue. The D gene is left open where the match is weak. For some rows the clone size is stated as once, few or many, or as a class when expanded; others skip it.

j_call v_call d_call clone_size cdr3_nt cdr3_aa
TRBJ1-1 TRBV7-9 TRBD1 - TGTGCCAGCAGCCCGGGACAGGGCTGGAACACTGAAGCTTTCTTT CASSPGQGWNTEAFF
TRBJ1-2 TRBV24-1 - - TGTGCCACCAGTGATGGGGGCCGTAACTATGGCTACACCTTC CATSDGGRNYGYTF
TRBJ1-3 TRBV5-1 TRBD1 - TGCGCCAGCAGCTTGGACTACAGGGGGCGATCTGGAAACACCATATATTTT CASSLDYRGRSGNTIYF
TRBJ1-2 TRBV2 - - TGTGCCAGCAGAGGGGACTTTACATATGGCTACACCTTC CASRGDFTYGYTF
TRBJ2-5 TRBV28 TRBD2 - TGTGCCAGCAGTACATGGACTAGCGGGACCCAAGAGACCCAGTACTTC CASSTWTSGTQETQYF
TRBJ1-1 TRBV27 - - TGTGCCAGCAGTTCCCGGGTTGGAACTGAAGCTTTCTTT CASSSRVGTEAFF
TRBJ2-7 TRBV5-1 - many TGCGCCAGCAGCTTGGAAAAGGGGCACCGGGCCTACGAGCAGTACTTC CASSLEKGHRAYEQYF
TRBJ2-1 TRBV5-1 TRBD1 - TGCGCCAGCAGCTTGGGGGACAGCTCCTACAATGAGCAGTTCTTC CASSLGDSSYNEQFF
TRBJ1-2 TRBV7-9 - few TGTGCCAGCAGCTCCAGTCACATCACGGAGGGCTACACCTTC CASSSSHITEGYTF
TRBJ2-2 TRBV4-2 - - TGTGCCAGCAGCCAAGATCTGTCCGGGGAGCTGTTTTTT CASSQDLSGELFF
TRBJ2-5 TRBV29-1 - once TGCAGCGTTGAAGATCCTTTGGGCTGGGAGACCCAGTACTTC CSVEDPLGWETQYF
TRBJ2-7 TRBV7-2 TRBD2 - TGTGCCAGCAGCTTTACTAGCGGGAGGGCCTACGAGCAGTACTTC CASSFTSGRAYEQYF
TRBJ2-7 TRBV5-5 - - TGTGCCAGCAGCTCCACAGGCGTCGGAGAGCAGTACTTC CASSSTGVGEQYF
TRBJ1-1 TRBV19 TRBD1 once TGTGCCAGTAGTATGATAGGGGGCAGGGCTTTCTTT CASSMIGGRAFF
TRBJ1-4 TRBV3-1/TRBV3-2 - - TGTGCCAGCAGCCAAGAGGTGGGAGCGAAACTGTTTTTT CASSQEVGAKLFF
TRBJ2-1 TRBV20-1 - - TGCAGTGCTAGTTGGGCTAGCCATGAGCAGTTCTTC CSASWASHEQFF
TRBJ2-1 TRBV6-4 TRBD2 - TGTGCCAGCAGTCCAGCGGGGGGGACCTACAATGAGCAGTTCTTC CASSPAGGTYNEQFF
TRBJ2-3 TRBV12-3/TRBV12-4 - - TGTGCCAGCAGTAAGAGGGATACGCAGTATTTT CASSKRDTQYF
TRBJ2-1 TRBV6-1 - - TGTGCCAGCAGTGAACTAGCGATAACCTACAATGAGCAGTTCTTC CASSELAITYNEQFF
TRBJ2-3 TRBV4-1 TRBD2 - TGCGCCAGCAGCCACCCCAGCGGTGTAGCGGGAGATAACACAGATACGCAGTATTTT CASSHPSGVAGDNTDTQYF
TRBJ2-7 TRBV4-1 TRBD1 - TGCGCCAGCAGCCAAAGTAGGAGACAGGGTTACGAGCAGTACTTC CASSQSRRQGYEQYF
TRBJ1-5 TRBV3-1/TRBV3-2 TRBD1 few TGTGCCAGCAGCCAAAGGGGGGACAGGGCTCAGCCCCAGCATTTT CASSQRGDRAQPQHF
TRBJ2-7 TRBV24-1 TRBD1 - TGTGCCACCAAGGGGACAGGGGATAATGGGCAGTACTTC CATKGTGDNGQYF
TRBJ2-3 TRBV5-1 - few TGCGCCAGCAGCCCCGAGGGAGATACGCAGTATTTT CASSPEGDTQYF
TRBJ1-4 TRBV19 TRBD1 once TGTGCCAGTAGTATGAACAGGGGCCCAAGAACAACTAATGAAAAACTGTTTTTT CASSMNRGPRTTNEKLFF
TRBJ1-1 TRBV6-5 - few TGTGCCAGCAGCCGTAGGGAGATGAACACTGAAGCTTTCTTT CASSRREMNTEAFF
TRBJ2-2 TRBV18 - few TGTGCCAGCTCACCACAGGGAGGACGGACCGGGGAGCTGTTTTTT CASSPQGGRTGELFF
TRBJ2-1 TRBV5-1 - few TGCGCCAGCAGCTTGCGAGACTCCTCCTACAATGAGCAGTTCTTC CASSLRDSSYNEQFF
TRBJ1-4 TRBV7-9 - many TGTGCCAGCAGCTCGACGGTGGCAGGGAGGCTAAAACTGTTTTTT CASSSTVAGRLKLFF
TRBJ1-2 TRBV3-1/TRBV3-2 - - TGTGCCAGTGGACACCTCATCACAGATGGCTACACCTTC CASGHLITDGYTF